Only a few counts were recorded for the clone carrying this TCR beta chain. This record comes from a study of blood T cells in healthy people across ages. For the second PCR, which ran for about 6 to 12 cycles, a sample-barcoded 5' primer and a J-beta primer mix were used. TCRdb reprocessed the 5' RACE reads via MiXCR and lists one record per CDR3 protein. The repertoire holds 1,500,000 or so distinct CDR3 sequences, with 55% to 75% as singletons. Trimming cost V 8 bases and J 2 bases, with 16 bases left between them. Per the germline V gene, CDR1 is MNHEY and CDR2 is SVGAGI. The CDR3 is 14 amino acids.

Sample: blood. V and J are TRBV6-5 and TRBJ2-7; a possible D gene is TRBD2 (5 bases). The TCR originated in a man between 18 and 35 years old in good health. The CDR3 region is CASSSRLAPYEQYF. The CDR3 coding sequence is TGTGCCAGCTCCAGCCGGCTAGCACCCTACGAGCAGTACTTC.